The clone carrying this TCR beta chain was counted a single time. What it recognizes is unknown. The entry originates in a study of T cell clonotyping in hematopoietic cell transplantation. The wider study: Recipient samples before transplant were obtained post-cytoreduction. Study-wide points: Broader posttransplant TCR repertoire diversity was predicted by graft donor and pretransplant recipient Inverse Simpson Index values. After transplant, recipient diversity fell while pathologically expanded clonotypes grew through day 180.

The CDR3 totals 15 residues. The germline CDR1 and CDR2 sequences are MNHNY and SVGAGI (reference sequence). The V and J ends lost 6 bases and 0 bases respectively, with 9 bases between them. Method: immunoSEQ multiplex PCR; TCRdb's copy keeps in-frame clones and lacks some. This sample yields 25,000 to 30,000 clones, of which approximately 86% are seen a single time; 1.8% belongs to the top ten. Described time point: recipient sample about 28 days before transplant, after cytoreduction. Recipients were bled about 28 days pretransplant and at posttransplant days 30, 100, 180. The clonotype comes from a man aged 35 to 55 with acute myeloid leukemia. Some clones in this sample may be carry-over from other donors' samples. The rearrangement joins TRBV6-6 to TRBJ2-6; D is unresolved. The sample consisted of peripheral blood mononuclear cells, taken before stem cell transplant. In DNA, the CDR3 is TGTGCCAGCAGCTCCGGTAGCTCTGGGGCCAACGTCCTGACTTTC. This encodes CASSSGSSGANVLTF.